The rows below give T cell receptor beta chains drawn from one sample of a study of blood T cell repertoires in COVID-19. Libraries were prepared by immunoSEQ multiplex PCR; TCRdb keeps only in-frame clonotypes and omits some of them. The table shows some 210,000 clones, with under 90% occurring only once. The sequenced material came from peripheral blood. The receptor source for this set is a human donor in a cohort sampled during active COVID-19. Both conserved end residues are part of each CDR3. Each record gives: V gene, J gene, clone size, D gene, CDR3 protein, CDR3 DNA. A D gene is named only where the DNA matches it firmly. Not all rows give a size; the values are once, few, many and, for expanded clones, a class.

TRBV5-1	TRBJ1-4	-	-	CASSEQASPNEKLFF	TGCGCCAGCAGTGAACAGGCGAGCCCTAATGAAAAACTGTTTTTT
TRBV30	TRBJ2-1	-	-	CAWSELNNEQFF	TGTGCCTGGAGTGAACTAAACAATGAGCAGTTCTTC
TRBV5-4	TRBJ2-3	-	TRBD2	CASSSWGRADTQYF	TGTGCCAGCAGCTCGTGGGGGAGGGCAGATACGCAGTATTTT
TRBV5-6	TRBJ1-6	-	-	CASSFKGTFTYSPLHF	TGTGCCAGCAGCTTCAAGGGGACTTTTACCTATTCACCCCTCCACTTT
TRBV11-2	TRBJ1-5	-	-	CASSWTRAGPQHF	TGTGCCAGCAGCTGGACCCGGGCGGGACCCCAGCATTTT
TRBV19	TRBJ2-6	-	-	CASSIAVTGSSSGGANVLTF	TGTGCCAGTAGTATAGCGGTCACAGGGTCGTCATCAGGAGGGGCCAACGTCCTGACTTTC
TRBV11-3	TRBJ2-2	-	TRBD2	CASSVGLAGGRGTGELFF	TGTGCCAGCAGCGTTGGACTAGCGGGAGGCCGAGGGACCGGGGAGCTGTTTTTT
TRBV7-8	TRBJ1-2	-	TRBD1	CASSAGGWAYGYTF	TGTGCCAGCAGCGCAGGGGGTTGGGCCTATGGCTACACCTTC
TRBV7-9	TRBJ1-6	-	TRBD1	CASSSTGISGSPLHF	TGTGCCAGCAGCTCGACAGGGATCTCGGGTTCACCCCTCCACTTT
TRBV7-9	TRBJ2-1	-	TRBD1	CASSLGDRVNEQFF	TGTGCCAGCAGCTTAGGGGACAGGGTAAATGAGCAGTTCTTC
TRBV6-5	TRBJ1-1	few	-	CASRPDSFEAFF	TGTGCCAGCAGACCGGACAGTTTTGAAGCTTTCTTT
TRBV2	TRBJ2-5	many	-	CASSSGRGETQYF	TGTGCCAGCAGTAGTGGCAGGGGAGAGACCCAGTACTTC
TRBV21-1	TRBJ2-7	once	-	CASSKTLPLQAGGHEQYF	TGTGCCAGCAGCAAAACCCTCCCCTTGCAAGCGGGAGGCCACGAGCAGTACTTC
TRBV6-5	TRBJ1-6	many	TRBD1	CASRRTGGNSPLHF	TGTGCCAGCAGGCGGACAGGGGGGAATTCACCCCTCCACTTT
TRBV10-3	TRBJ2-7	-	TRBD1	CAISESLDRGIDEQYF	TGTGCCATCAGTGAGTCGCTTGACAGGGGTATCGACGAGCAGTACTTC
TRBV2	TRBJ2-5	-	-	CASSEIQGLQTQYF	TGTGCCAGCAGTGAAATCCAGGGTCTGCAGACCCAGTACTTC
TRBV2	TRBJ2-2	-	-	CASSSEAETGELFF	TGTGCCAGCTCCTCAGAGGCAGAAACCGGGGAGCTGTTTTTT
TRBV4-1	TRBJ2-5	-	TRBD2	CASSARRGETQYF	TGCGCCAGCAGCGCCAGGCGGGGGGAGACCCAGTACTTC
TRBV15	TRBJ1-1	few	-	CATSRDSERSEAFF	TGTGCCACCAGCAGAGATTCCGAAAGGAGTGAAGCTTTCTTT
TRBV7-9	TRBJ2-6	-	-	CAQQWANVLTF	TGTGCCCAACAGTGGGCCAACGTCCTGACTTTC
TRBV18	TRBJ1-4	once	TRBD1	CASSSGGADLEKLFF	TGTGCCAGCTCATCAGGGGGAGCGGATCTTGAAAAACTGTTTTTT
TRBV5-4	TRBJ2-1	-	TRBD2	CASNPNGIAGEYNEQFF	TGTGCCAGCAACCCGAACGGGATAGCGGGGGAGTACAATGAGCAGTTCTTC
TRBV27	TRBJ2-3	-	TRBD2	CASRRLAGPDTQYF	TGTGCCAGCAGACGACTAGCGGGACCAGATACGCAGTATTTT
TRBV7-6	TRBJ2-3	few	TRBD2	CASSLGVAGGITDTQYF	TGTGCCAGCAGCTTAGGGGTAGCGGGGGGGATTACAGATACGCAGTATTTT
TRBV28	TRBJ1-4	-	-	CASSLSHRDGREKLFF	TGTGCCAGCAGTTTATCTCACAGGGACGGGCGCGAAAAACTGTTTTTT
TRBV7-2	TRBJ1-1	once	-	CASSLEGDLGAFF	TGTGCCAGCAGCTTAGAGGGGGATTTAGGGGCTTTCTTT
TRBV3-1/TRBV3-2	TRBJ1-2	-	-	CASSQGGRGVLGYTF	TGTGCCAGCAGCCAAGGAGGGAGGGGAGTTTTGGGCTACACCTTC
TRBV10-3	TRBJ2-2	-	TRBD2	CAIRGPPGGSNTGELFF	TGTGCCATCCGCGGCCCCCCCGGGGGGTCGAACACCGGGGAGCTGTTTTTT
TRBV5-6	TRBJ1-3	once	-	CASSSKQGLVSGNTIYF	TGTGCCAGCAGCTCTAAACAGGGCCTAGTCTCTGGAAACACCATATATTTT
TRBV19	TRBJ2-2	-	-	CASSGAGNTGELFF	TGTGCCAGTAGTGGGGCAGGGAACACCGGGGAGCTGTTTTTT
TRBV5-4	TRBJ2-1	-	TRBD2	CASSLKRLADYNEQFF	TGTGCCAGCAGCTTAAAGAGACTAGCGGATTACAATGAGCAGTTCTTC
TRBV11-1	TRBJ2-1	-	-	CASSLEWTAQFF	TGTGCCAGCAGCTTAGAGTGGACAGCGCAGTTCTTC
TRBV24-1	TRBJ1-5	-	-	CATSEGGWGNQPQHF	TGTGCCACCAGTGAGGGGGGATGGGGGAATCAGCCCCAGCATTTT
TRBV24-1	TRBJ1-1	-	TRBD1	CATSDSRGNRDEAFF	TGTGCCACCAGTGATTCCAGGGGGAACAGGGATGAAGCTTTCTTT
TRBV5-1	TRBJ2-3	-	-	CASSIASATRILDTQYF	TGCGCCAGCAGCATTGCTAGCGCAACAAGAATACTGGATACGCAGTATTTT
TRBV5-1	TRBJ2-5	medium-sized	TRBD1	CATRQGLQETQYF	TGCGCCACACGACAGGGGTTACAAGAGACCCAGTACTTC
TRBV7-9	TRBJ2-7	-	TRBD2	CASSKGTSRLYEQYF	TGTGCCAGCAGCAAAGGGACTAGCCGGCTCTACGAGCAGTACTTC
TRBV11-2	TRBJ1-2	few	-	CASSLLRAGYGYTF	TGTGCCAGCAGCTTACTACGAGCTGGTTACGGCTACACCTTC
TRBV3-1/TRBV3-2	TRBJ1-1	-	-	CASSQDLPGTEAFF	TGTGCCAGCAGCCAAGACCTCCCAGGGACTGAAGCTTTCTTT
TRBV7-2	TRBJ1-1	-	-	CASSLGATRGEAFF	TGTGCCAGCAGCTTAGGGGCCACGCGGGGTGAAGCTTTCTTT
TRBV4-1	TRBJ2-2	-	-	CASSQGTEGTGELFF	TGCGCCAGCAGCCAAGGGACAGAAGGGACCGGGGAGCTGTTTTTT
TRBV2	TRBJ1-1	-	TRBD1	CASRDGTAYTEAFF	TGTGCCAGCAGGGATGGGACAGCCTACACTGAAGCTTTCTTT
TRBV15	TRBJ2-4	-	-	CATSRDISQSNIQYF	TGTGCCACCAGCAGAGATATTTCCCAGTCAAACATTCAGTACTTC
TRBV7-6	TRBJ1-1	-	-	CASSLSVRDTEAFF	TGTGCCAGCAGCTTGAGCGTTCGGGACACTGAAGCTTTCTTT
TRBV29-1	TRBJ1-2	once	TRBD1	CSVDGTGGIGYTF	TGCAGCGTTGATGGGACAGGGGGAATAGGCTACACCTTC